The clone carrying this T cell receptor (beta chain) came up once. Its target is unknown. This entry is derived from a study of cytomegalovirus exposure and HLA in healthy donors. Overall study results and limits: Accounts indicate the classifier identified cytomegalovirus status with strong specificity and sensitivity.

Primers: 60 Vbeta forward and 13 Jbeta reverse. Clones were read by immunoSEQ multiplex PCR, and TCRdb kept only the in-frame ones, dropping some. The data show about 120,000 clones, with roughly 80% seen just once and about 29% held by the top ten. Germline values: CDR1 LNHDA, CDR2 SQIVND (reference sequence). The CDR3 is 16 residues long. V was clipped by 5 bases and J by 0 bases; unmatched bases: 9. This rearrangement joins TRBV19 to TRBJ1-1; 7 bases map to TRBD1. This receptor was taken from a man aged 60-69 years in good health and CMV-seropositive. Sequencing used PBMCs. The CDR3 spells CASSSRQGPMNTEAFF. The CDR3 nucleotides are TGTGCCAGTAGTTCCCGACAGGGACCCATGAACACTGAAGCTTTCTTT.